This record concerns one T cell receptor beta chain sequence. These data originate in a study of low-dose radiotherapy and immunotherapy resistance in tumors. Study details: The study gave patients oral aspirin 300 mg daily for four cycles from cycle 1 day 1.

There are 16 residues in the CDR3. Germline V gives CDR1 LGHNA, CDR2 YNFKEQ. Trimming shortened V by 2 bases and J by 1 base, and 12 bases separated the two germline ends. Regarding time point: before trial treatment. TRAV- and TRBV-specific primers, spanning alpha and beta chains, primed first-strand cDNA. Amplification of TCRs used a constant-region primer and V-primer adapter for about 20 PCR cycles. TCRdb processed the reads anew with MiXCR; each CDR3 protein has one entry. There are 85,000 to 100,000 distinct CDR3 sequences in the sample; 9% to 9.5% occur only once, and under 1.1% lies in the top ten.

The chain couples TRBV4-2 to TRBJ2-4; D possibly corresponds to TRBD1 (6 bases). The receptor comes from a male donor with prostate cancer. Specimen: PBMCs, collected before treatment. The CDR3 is CASSQTNQGAKNIQYF. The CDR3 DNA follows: TGTGCCAGCAGCCAAACAAACCAGGGGGCCAAAAACATTCAGTACTTC.